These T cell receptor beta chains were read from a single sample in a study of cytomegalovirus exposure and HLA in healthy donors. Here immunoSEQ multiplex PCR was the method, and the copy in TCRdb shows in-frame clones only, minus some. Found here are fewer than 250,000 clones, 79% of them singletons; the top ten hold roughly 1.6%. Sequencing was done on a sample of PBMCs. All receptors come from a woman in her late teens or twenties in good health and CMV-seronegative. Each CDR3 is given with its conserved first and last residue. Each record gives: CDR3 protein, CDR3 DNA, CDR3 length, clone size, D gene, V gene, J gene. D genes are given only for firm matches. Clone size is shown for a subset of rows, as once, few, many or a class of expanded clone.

CDR3 protein: CASSGVGGAEQYF
CDR3 DNA: TGTGCCAGCAGTGGGGTGGGAGGGGCCGAGCAGTACTTC
CDR3 length: 13
clone size: once
D gene: TRBD2
V gene: TRBV25-1
J gene: TRBJ2-7

CDR3 protein: CASSLSSGKFADTQYF
CDR3 DNA: TGTGCCAGCAGTTTATCTAGCGGGAAGTTCGCAGATACGCAGTATTTT
CDR3 length: 16
clone size: once
D gene: TRBD2
V gene: TRBV6-5
J gene: TRBJ2-3

CDR3 protein: CAPAPGTGGLNQPQHF
CDR3 DNA: TGTGCCCCCGCCCCCGGGACAGGGGGCCTCAATCAGCCCCAGCATTTT
CDR3 length: 16
clone size: .
D gene: TRBD1
V gene: TRBV19
J gene: TRBJ1-5

CDR3 protein: CASSHRGRGANVLTF
CDR3 DNA: TGTGCCAGCAGCCACAGGGGGCGTGGGGCCAACGTCCTGACTTTC
CDR3 length: 15
clone size: few
D gene: TRBD1
V gene: TRBV6-6
J gene: TRBJ2-6

CDR3 protein: CASSLGLWTSGTGGYNEQFF
CDR3 DNA: TGTGCCAGCAGCTTAGGTTTGTGGACTAGCGGTACTGGAGGCTACAATGAGCAGTTCTTC
CDR3 length: 20
clone size: .
D gene: TRBD2
V gene: TRBV7-8
J gene: TRBJ2-1

CDR3 protein: CASSQTSGRAGETQYF
CDR3 DNA: TGTGCCAGCAGCCAGACTAGCGGGAGGGCCGGGGAGACCCAGTACTTC
CDR3 length: 16
clone size: .
D gene: TRBD2
V gene: TRBV7-2
J gene: TRBJ2-5

CDR3 protein: CATRDRTSSYEQYF
CDR3 DNA: TGCGCCACTCGCGACAGGACCAGTTCCTACGAGCAGTACTTC
CDR3 length: 14
clone size: .
D gene: .
V gene: TRBV25-1
J gene: TRBJ2-7

CDR3 protein: CASSSNPGQGSNTGELFF
CDR3 DNA: TGCGCCAGCAGCTCCAACCCGGGACAGGGGTCGAACACCGGGGAGCTGTTTTTT
CDR3 length: 18
clone size: once
D gene: TRBD1
V gene: TRBV5-1
J gene: TRBJ2-2

CDR3 protein: CASMGGNTEAFF
CDR3 DNA: TGCGCCAGCATGGGGGGGAACACTGAAGCTTTCTTT
CDR3 length: 12
clone size: .
D gene: .
V gene: TRBV5-1
J gene: TRBJ1-1

CDR3 protein: CASSDEGHSYNEQFF
CDR3 DNA: TGTGCCAGCAGTGATGAGGGTCACTCCTACAATGAGCAGTTCTTC
CDR3 length: 15
clone size: .
D gene: .
V gene: TRBV6-4
J gene: TRBJ2-1

CDR3 protein: CASSPDSGTGVTEAFF
CDR3 DNA: TGTGCCAGTAGTCCCGATTCCGGGACAGGGGTCACTGAAGCTTTCTTT
CDR3 length: 16
clone size: .
D gene: TRBD1
V gene: TRBV19
J gene: TRBJ1-1

CDR3 protein: CASSSPVIGQGLRWGAFF
CDR3 DNA: TGTGCCAGCAGTTCTCCAGTGATCGGACAGGGGCTCCGCTGGGGAGCTTTCTTT
CDR3 length: 18
clone size: .
D gene: TRBD1
V gene: TRBV28
J gene: TRBJ1-1

CDR3 protein: CASSLAGDRIPWGQFF
CDR3 DNA: TGTGCCAGCAGCTTAGCGGGGGACAGAATTCCCTGGGGGCAGTTCTTC
CDR3 length: 16
clone size: once
D gene: TRBD1
V gene: TRBV7-9
J gene: TRBJ2-1

CDR3 protein: CASSLVATLAKNIQYF
CDR3 DNA: TGTGCCAGCAGCTTGGTGGCCACCTTAGCCAAAAACATTCAGTACTTC
CDR3 length: 16
clone size: .
D gene: .
V gene: TRBV5-6
J gene: TRBJ2-4

CDR3 protein: CASSMGLKETQYF
CDR3 DNA: TGTGCCAGCAGCATGGGACTTAAAGAGACCCAGTACTTC
CDR3 length: 13
clone size: .
D gene: .
V gene: TRBV25-1
J gene: TRBJ2-5

CDR3 protein: CASRTTGLGYGYTF
CDR3 DNA: TGTGCCAGCAGAACGACAGGTTTGGGGTATGGCTACACCTTC
CDR3 length: 14
clone size: .
D gene: .
V gene: TRBV7-2
J gene: TRBJ1-2

CDR3 protein: CASSYPSGGAGELFF
CDR3 DNA: TGTGCCAGCAGTTATCCTAGCGGGGGGGCCGGGGAGCTGTTTTTT
CDR3 length: 15
clone size: .
D gene: TRBD2
V gene: TRBV6-5
J gene: TRBJ2-2

CDR3 protein: CASSRSRDTYQPQHF
CDR3 DNA: TGTGCCAGCAGCCGCAGCCGGGACACCTATCAGCCCCAGCATTTT
CDR3 length: 15
clone size: .
D gene: .
V gene: TRBV6-6
J gene: TRBJ1-5

CDR3 protein: CAISSPRVSGTDTQYF
CDR3 DNA: TGTGCCATCAGTTCCCCGCGGGTGTCGGGCACAGATACGCAGTATTTT
CDR3 length: 16
clone size: .
D gene: .
V gene: TRBV10-3
J gene: TRBJ2-3

CDR3 protein: CASSLAETPDADTQYF
CDR3 DNA: TGTGCCAGCAGCTTAGCGGAGACTCCAGACGCAGATACGCAGTATTTT
CDR3 length: 16
clone size: few
D gene: .
V gene: TRBV7-9
J gene: TRBJ2-3

CDR3 protein: CASSLTTGGNQPQHF
CDR3 DNA: TGTGCCAGCAGCCTCACGACCGGGGGCAATCAGCCCCAGCATTTT
CDR3 length: 15
clone size: .
D gene: .
V gene: TRBV7-2
J gene: TRBJ1-5

CDR3 protein: CASSSPGQGRETQYF
CDR3 DNA: TGTGCCAGCAGTTCCCCGGGACAGGGGAGGGAGACCCAGTACTTC
CDR3 length: 15
clone size: .
D gene: TRBD1
V gene: TRBV28
J gene: TRBJ2-5